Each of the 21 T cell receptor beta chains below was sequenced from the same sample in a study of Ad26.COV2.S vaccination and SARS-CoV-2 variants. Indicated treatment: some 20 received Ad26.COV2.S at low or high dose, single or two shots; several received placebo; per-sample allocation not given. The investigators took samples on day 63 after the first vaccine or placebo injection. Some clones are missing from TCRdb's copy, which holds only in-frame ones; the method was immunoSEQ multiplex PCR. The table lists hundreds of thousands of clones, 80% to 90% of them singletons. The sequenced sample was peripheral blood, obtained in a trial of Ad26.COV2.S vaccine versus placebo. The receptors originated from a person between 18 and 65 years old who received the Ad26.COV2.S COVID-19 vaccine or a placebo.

The CDR3 region has the DNA TGTGCCAGCAGCTGGGACGGAACCACAGATACGCAGTATTTT. It encodes CASSWDGTTDTQYF. The V gene is TRBV5-6, the J gene TRBJ2-3; TRBD1 or TRBD2 may be the D gene (5 bases each). Per the germline V gene, CDR1 is SGHDT and CDR2 is YYEEEE. The CDR3 length is 14 residues. The V and J ends lost 3 bases and 2 bases respectively, with 10 bases between them.

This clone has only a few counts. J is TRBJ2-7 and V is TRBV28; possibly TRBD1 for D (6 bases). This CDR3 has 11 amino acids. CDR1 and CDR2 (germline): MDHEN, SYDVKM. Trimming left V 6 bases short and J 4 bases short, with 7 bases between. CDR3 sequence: CASRGQYEQYF. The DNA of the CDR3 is TGTGCCAGCAGAGGACAGTACGAGCAGTACTTC.

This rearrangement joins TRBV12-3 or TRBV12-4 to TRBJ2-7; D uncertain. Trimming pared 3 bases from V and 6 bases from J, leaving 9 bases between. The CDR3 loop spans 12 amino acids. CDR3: CASSFARREQYF. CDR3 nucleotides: TGTGCCAGCAGTTTCGCCCGACGCGAGCAGTACTTC.

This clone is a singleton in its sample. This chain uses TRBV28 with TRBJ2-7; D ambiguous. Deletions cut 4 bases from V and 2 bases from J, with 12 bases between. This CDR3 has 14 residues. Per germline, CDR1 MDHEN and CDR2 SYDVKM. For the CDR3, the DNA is TGTGCCAGCAGTTGGCAAGGGTTCGCCTACGAGCAGTACTTC. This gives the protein CASSWQGFAYEQYF.

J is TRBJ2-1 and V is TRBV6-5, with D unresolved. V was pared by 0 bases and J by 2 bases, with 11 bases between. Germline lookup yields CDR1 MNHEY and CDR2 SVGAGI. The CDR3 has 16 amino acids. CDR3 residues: CASSYSPTRTYNEQFF. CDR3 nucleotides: TGTGCCAGCAGTTACTCACCGACCCGAACCTACAATGAGCAGTTCTTC.

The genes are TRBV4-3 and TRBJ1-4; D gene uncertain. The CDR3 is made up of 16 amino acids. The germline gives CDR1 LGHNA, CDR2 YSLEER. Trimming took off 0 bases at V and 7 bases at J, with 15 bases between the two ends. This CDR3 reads CASSQDHGWAGEKLFF. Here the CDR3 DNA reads TGCGCCAGCAGCCAAGATCACGGATGGGCGGGTGAAAAACTGTTTTTT.

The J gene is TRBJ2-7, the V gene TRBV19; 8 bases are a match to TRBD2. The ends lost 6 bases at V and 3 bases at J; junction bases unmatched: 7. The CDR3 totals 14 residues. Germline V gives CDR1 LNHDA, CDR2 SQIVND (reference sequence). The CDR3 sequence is CASRTTGLDYEQYF. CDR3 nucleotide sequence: TGTGCCAGTAGGACGACGGGACTAGACTACGAGCAGTACTTC.

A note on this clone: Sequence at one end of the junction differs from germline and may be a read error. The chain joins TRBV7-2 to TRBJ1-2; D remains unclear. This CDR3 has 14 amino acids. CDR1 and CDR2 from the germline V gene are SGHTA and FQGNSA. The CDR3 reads CASSQLGSKYGYTF. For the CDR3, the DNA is TGTGCCAGCAGCCAACTGGGGTCTAAGTATGGCTACACCTTC.

This chain's CDR3 is CASSRRWAGTYNEQFF. Written as DNA, the CDR3 is TGTGCCAGCAGTCGACGGTGGGCAGGGACCTACAATGAGCAGTTCTTC. The rearrangement joins TRBV6-6 to TRBJ2-1; TRBD1 might be the D (5 bases). This CDR3 is built from 16 residues. CDR1 is MNHNY and CDR2 is SVGAGI in the germline V gene (reference sequence). Trimming removed 5 bases from V and 2 bases from J, with 16 bases in between.

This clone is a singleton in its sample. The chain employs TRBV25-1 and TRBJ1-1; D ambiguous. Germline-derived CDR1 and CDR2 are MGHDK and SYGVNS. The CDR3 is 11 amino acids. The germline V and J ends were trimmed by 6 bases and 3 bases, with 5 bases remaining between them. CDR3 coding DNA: TGTGCCAGCAGGAGGGACACTGAAGCTTTCTTT. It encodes CASRRDTEAFF.

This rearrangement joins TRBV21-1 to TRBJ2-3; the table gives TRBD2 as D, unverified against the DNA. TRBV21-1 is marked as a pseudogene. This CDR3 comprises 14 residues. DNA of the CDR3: TGTGCCAGCAGCAAAGAGAGGGGCACAGATACGCAGTATTTT. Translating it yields CASSKERGTDTQYF.

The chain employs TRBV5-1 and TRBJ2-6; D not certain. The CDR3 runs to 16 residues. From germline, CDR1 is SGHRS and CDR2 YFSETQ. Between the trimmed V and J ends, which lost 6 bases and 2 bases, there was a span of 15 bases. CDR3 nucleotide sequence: TGCGCCAGCATCGACCTCTCTTCAGCTGGGGCCAACGTCCTGACTTTC. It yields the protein CASIDLSSAGANVLTF. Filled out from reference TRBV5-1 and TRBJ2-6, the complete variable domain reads KAGVTQTPRYLIKTRGQQVTLSCSPISGHRSVSWYQQTPGQGLQFLFEYFSETQRNKGNFPGRFSGRQFSNSRSEMNVSTLELGDSALYLCASIDLSSAGANVLTFGAGSRLTVL.

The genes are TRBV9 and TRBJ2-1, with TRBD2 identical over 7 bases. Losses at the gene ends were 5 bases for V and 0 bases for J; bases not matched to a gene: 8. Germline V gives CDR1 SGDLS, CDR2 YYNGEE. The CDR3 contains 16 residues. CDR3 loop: CASSRSGTNSYNEQFF. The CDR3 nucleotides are TGTGCCAGCAGTAGGAGCGGGACCAACTCCTACAATGAGCAGTTCTTC.

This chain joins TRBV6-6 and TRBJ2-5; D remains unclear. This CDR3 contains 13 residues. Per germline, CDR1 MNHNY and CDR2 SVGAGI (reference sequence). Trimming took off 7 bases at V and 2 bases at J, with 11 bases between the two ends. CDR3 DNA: TGTGCCAGCACCCCGGGTCTTCAAGAGACCCAGTACTTC. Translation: CASTPGLQETQYF.

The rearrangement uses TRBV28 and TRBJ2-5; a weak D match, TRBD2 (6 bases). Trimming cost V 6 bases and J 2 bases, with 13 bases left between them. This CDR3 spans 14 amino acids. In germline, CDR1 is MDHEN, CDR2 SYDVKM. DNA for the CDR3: TGTGCCAGCAGCACTACGGGGGTACAAGAGACCCAGTACTTC. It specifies CASSTTGVQETQYF.

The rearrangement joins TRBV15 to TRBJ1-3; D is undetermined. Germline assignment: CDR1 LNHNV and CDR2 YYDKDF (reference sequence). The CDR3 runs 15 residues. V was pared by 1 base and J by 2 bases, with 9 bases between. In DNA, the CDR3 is TGTGCCACCAGCAGAGGTGGCAGGACTGGAAACACCATATATTTT. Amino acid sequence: CATSRGGRTGNTIYF.

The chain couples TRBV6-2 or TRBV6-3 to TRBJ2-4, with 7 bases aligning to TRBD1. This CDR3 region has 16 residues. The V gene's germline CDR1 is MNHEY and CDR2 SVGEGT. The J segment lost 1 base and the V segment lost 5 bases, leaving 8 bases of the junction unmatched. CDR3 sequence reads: CASSHRQGDAKNIQYF. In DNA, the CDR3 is TGTGCCAGCAGTCACAGACAGGGTGACGCCAAAAACATTCAGTACTTC.

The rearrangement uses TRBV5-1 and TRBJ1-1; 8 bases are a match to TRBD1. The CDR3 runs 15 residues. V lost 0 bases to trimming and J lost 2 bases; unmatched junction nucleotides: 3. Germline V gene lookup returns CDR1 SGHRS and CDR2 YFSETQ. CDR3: CASSLDRGFNTEAFF. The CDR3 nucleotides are TGCGCCAGCAGCTTGGACAGGGGGTTTAACACTGAAGCTTTCTTT. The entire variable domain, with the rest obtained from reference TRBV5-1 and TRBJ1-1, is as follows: KAGVTQTPRYLIKTRGQQVTLSCSPISGHRSVSWYQQTPGQGLQFLFEYFSETQRNKGNFPGRFSGRQFSNSRSEMNVSTLELGDSALYLCASSLDRGFNTEAFFGQGTRLTVV.

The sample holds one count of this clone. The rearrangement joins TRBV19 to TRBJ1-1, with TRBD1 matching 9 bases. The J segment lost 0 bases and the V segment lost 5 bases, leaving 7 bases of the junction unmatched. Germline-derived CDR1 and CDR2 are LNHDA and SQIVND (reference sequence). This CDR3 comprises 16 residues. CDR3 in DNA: TGTGCCAGTAGTTCACGGACAGGGGCTATGAACACTGAAGCTTTCTTT. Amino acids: CASSSRTGAMNTEAFF.

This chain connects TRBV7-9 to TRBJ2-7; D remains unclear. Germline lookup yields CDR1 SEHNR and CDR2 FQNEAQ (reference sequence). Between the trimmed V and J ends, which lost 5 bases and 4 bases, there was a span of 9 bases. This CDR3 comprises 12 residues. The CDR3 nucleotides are TGTGCCAGCAGCCAAGACGGGTACGAGCAGTACTTC. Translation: CASSQDGYEQYF.

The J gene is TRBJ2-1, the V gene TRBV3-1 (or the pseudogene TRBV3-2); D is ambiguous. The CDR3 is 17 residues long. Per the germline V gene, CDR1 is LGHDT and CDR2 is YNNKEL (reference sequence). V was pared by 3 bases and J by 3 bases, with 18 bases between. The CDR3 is CASSHPSVGLDYNEQFF. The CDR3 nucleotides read TGTGCCAGCAGCCACCCCAGTGTAGGCCTAGACTACAATGAGCAGTTCTTC.